The 5 T cell receptor beta chains reported below all come from one sample, sequenced in a study of T cells after yellow fever vaccination. TCRdb re-called the 5' RACE reads through MiXCR, storing one row per CDR3 protein. The repertoire has 340,000 or so distinct CDR3 sequences, about 12% of them found once; the top ten carry around 3%. The specimen comprised CD4+ T cells sorted from PBMCs, sampled 15 days after the yellow fever booster vaccination. The source of these receptors is a man between 18 and 29 years old who received the YFV17D yellow fever vaccine.

At least ten counts were recorded for this clonotype. The rearrangement links TRBV5-1 to TRBJ1-4, with D tentatively TRBD1 (5 bases). CDR1 is SGHRS and CDR2 is YFSETQ in the germline V gene. The CDR3 totals 14 residues. The V end lost 4 bases, the J end lost 7 bases, and 14 bases lay between the germline ends. The chain's CDR3 is CASSPGGTGEKLFF. In nucleotides, the CDR3 is TGCGCCAGCAGCCCCGGTGGGACTGGTGAAAAACTGTTTTTT.

J is TRBJ1-5 and V is TRBV3-1; a weak D match, TRBD1 (6 bases). The CDR3 is 14 amino acids. V lost 5 bases and J lost 6, with 14 bases in between. Per the germline V gene, CDR1 is LGHDT and CDR2 is YNNKEL (reference sequence). CDR3 loop: CASSWGASGQPQHF. As DNA, the CDR3 is TGTGCCAGCAGCTGGGGGGCATCAGGTCAGCCCCAGCATTTT.

This clonotype was counted ten times or more. CDR3 bases: TGTGCCAGCAGCTTTAAAGGGGCTGGGGAGCAGTACGTC. Residues: CASSFKGAGEQYV. The chain carries TRBV7-9 and TRBJ2-7; D might be TRBD1 (5 bases). The CDR3 runs to 13 residues. The V gene's germline CDR1 is SEHNR and CDR2 FQNEAQ (reference sequence). Deletions cut 3 bases from V and 7 bases from J, with 13 bases between.

This clonotype came up many times. The chain uses TRBV10-2 and TRBJ1-1, with TRBD1 matching 12 bases. The CDR3 runs 14 residues. J was trimmed by 5 bases and V by 5 bases; bases with no gene match: 3. Germline V gives CDR1 WSHSY, CDR2 SAAADI. CDR3 region: CASSRDRGRTEAFF. CDR3 nucleotide sequence: TGCGCCAGCAGTAGGGACAGGGGGCGGACTGAAGCTTTCTTT.

This chain uses TRBV6-1 with TRBJ1-2; tentative D call: TRBD1 (5 bases). CDR1 and CDR2 (germline): MNHNS, SASEGT. The CDR3 has 13 residues. V lost 9 bases and J lost 4, with 15 bases in between. The CDR3 DNA reads TGTGCCAGACTGAGGGACGGAACCTATGGCTACACCTTC. Its translation: CARLRDGTYGYTF.